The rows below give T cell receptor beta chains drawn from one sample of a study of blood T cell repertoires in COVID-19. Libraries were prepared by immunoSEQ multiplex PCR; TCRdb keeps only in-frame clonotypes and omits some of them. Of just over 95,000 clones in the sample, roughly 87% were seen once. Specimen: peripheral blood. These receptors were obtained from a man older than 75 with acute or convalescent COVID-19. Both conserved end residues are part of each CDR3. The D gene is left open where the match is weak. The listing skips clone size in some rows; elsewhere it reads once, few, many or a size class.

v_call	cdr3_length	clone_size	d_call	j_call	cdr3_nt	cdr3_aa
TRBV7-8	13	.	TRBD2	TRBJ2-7	TGTGCCAGCAAAGCGGGATCGGGACACGAGCAGTACTTC	CASKAGSGHEQYF
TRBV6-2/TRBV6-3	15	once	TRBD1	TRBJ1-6	TGTGCCAGCACCCCCTTTCGTCAGGGGGCTTCACCCCTCCACTTT	CASTPFRQGASPLHF
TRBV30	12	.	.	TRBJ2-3	TGTGCCTGGAGTCGGGGTTCAGATACGCAGTATTTT	CAWSRGSDTQYF
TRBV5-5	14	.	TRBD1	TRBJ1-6	TGTGCCAGCAGCTTTGGGACAGGAGATTCACCCCTCCACTTT	CASSFGTGDSPLHF
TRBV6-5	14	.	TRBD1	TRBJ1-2	TGTGCCAGCAGTTACGGGGACAGAGCCTATGGCTACACCTTC	CASSYGDRAYGYTF
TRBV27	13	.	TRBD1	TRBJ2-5	TGTGCCAGCAGTTTGGGACAGCTAAAGACCCAGTACTTC	CASSLGQLKTQYF
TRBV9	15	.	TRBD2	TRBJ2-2	TGTGCCAGCAACCCTAGCGGGAGAGGTACCGGGGAGCTGTTTTTT	CASNPSGRGTGELFF
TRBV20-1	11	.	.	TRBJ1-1	TGCAGTGCTTCAGTTAACACTGAAGCTTTCTTT	CSASVNTEAFF
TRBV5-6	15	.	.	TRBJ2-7	TGTGCCAGCAGCAGCCGTGGACAGATTGTCAACGAGCAGTACTTC	CASSSRGQIVNEQYF
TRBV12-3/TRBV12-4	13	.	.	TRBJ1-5	TGTGCCAGCAGTACAGAGAACAATCAGCCCCAGCATTTT	CASSTENNQPQHF
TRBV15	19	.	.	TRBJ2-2	TGTGCCACCAGCAGAGATAGAAGAGAGGGATCAGGGGGGACCGGGGAGCTGTTTTTT	CATSRDRREGSGGTGELFF
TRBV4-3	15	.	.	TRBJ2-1	TGCGCCAGCAGCCAAGATCAAGTAGCTTACAATGAGCAGTTCTTC	CASSQDQVAYNEQFF